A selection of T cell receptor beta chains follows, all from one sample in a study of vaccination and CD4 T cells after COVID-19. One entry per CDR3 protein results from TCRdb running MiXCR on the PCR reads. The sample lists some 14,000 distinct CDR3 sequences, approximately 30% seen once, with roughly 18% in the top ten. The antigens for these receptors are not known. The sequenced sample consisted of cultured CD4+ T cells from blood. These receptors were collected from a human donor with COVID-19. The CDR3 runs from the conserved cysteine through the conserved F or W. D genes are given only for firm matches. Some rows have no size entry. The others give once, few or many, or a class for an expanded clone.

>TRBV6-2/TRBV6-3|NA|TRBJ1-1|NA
CASSFALLKNTEAFF
TGTGCCAGCAGTTTCGCTCTCTTGAAGAACACTGAAGCTTTCTTT
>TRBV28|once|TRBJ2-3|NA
CASSLFGSEPTDTQYF
TGTGCCAGCAGTTTATTCGGGAGCGAACCCACAGATACGCAGTATTTT
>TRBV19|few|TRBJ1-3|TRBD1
CASSGQGESGNTIYF
TGTGCCAGTAGTGGGCAGGGGGAATCTGGAAACACCATATATTTT
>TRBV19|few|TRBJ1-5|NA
CASSTTGSNQPQHF
TGTGCCAGTAGTACGACGGGAAGCAATCAGCCCCAGCATTTT
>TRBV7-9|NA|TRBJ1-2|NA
CASSNSPAGYTF
TGTGCCAGCAGCAATAGCCCAGCCGGCTACACCTTC
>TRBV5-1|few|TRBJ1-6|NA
CASRRDSPLHF
TGCGCCAGCAGACGGGATTCACCCCTCCACTTT
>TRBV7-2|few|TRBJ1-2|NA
CASRDQGLGGYTF
TGTGCCAGCAGAGATCAGGGTTTGGGTGGCTACACCTTC
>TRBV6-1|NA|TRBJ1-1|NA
CASRKDGGNTEAFF
TGTGCCAGCAGGAAGGACGGGGGAAACACTGAAGCTTTCTTT
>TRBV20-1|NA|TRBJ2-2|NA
CSARDVGASTGELFF
TGCAGTGCTAGAGATGTAGGGGCGAGCACCGGGGAGCTGTTTTTT
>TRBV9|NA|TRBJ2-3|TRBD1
CASSPQGNTQYF
TGTGCCAGCAGCCCACAGGGGAATACGCAGTATTTT
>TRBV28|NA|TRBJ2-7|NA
CASSFYSRGAKNEQYF
TGTGCCAGCAGCTTCTACTCAAGGGGGGCGAAGAACGAGCAGTACTTC
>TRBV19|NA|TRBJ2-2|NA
CASSARGFTGELFF
TGTGCCAGTAGTGCCCGGGGGTTCACCGGGGAGCTGTTTTTT
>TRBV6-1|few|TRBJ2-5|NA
CASSSTSETQYF
TGTGCCAGCAGCTCGACTAGTGAGACCCAGTACTTC
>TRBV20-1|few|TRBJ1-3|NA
CSATQAVGNTIYF
TGCAGTGCTACACAGGCCGTTGGAAACACCATATATTTT
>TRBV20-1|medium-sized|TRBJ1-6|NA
CSSSSGGNSPLHF
TGCAGTTCCTCTAGTGGGGGAAATTCACCCCTCCACTTT
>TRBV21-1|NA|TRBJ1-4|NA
CASSKSVGATNEKLFF
TGTGCCAGCAGCAAATCGGTCGGTGCAACTAATGAAAAACTGTTTTTT
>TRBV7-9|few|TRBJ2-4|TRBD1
CASSPRQGNNIQYF
TGTGCCAGCAGCCCCCGACAGGGAAACAACATTCAGTACTTC
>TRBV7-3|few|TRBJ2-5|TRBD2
CASSYGLAGDEETQYF
TGTGCCAGCAGCTACGGACTAGCGGGGGACGAAGAGACTCAGTACTTC
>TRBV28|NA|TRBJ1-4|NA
CASSSPATNEKLFF
TGTGCCAGCAGTTCCCCCGCAACTAATGAAAAACTGTTTTTT
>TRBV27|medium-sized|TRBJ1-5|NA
CASSLGAGSQPQHF
TGTGCCAGCAGTTTAGGTGCAGGGTCTCAGCCCCAGCATTTT
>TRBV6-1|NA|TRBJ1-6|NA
CASSRLRTASSPLHF
TGTGCCAGCAGCCGCCTCAGGACGGCCAGCTCACCCCTCCACTTT
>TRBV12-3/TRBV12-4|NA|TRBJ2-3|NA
CASSPRGAEGTDTQYF
TGTGCCAGCAGCCCCCGGGGGGCCGAAGGCACAGATACGCAGTATTTT
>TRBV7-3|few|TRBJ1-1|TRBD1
CASSLTGGDGVAFF
TGTGCCAGCAGCTTGACAGGGGGAGACGGTGTGGCTTTCTTT
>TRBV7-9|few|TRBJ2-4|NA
CASSLDLSWRGVAKNIQYF
TGTGCCAGCAGCTTAGATCTTTCCTGGCGGGGCGTAGCCAAAAACATTCAGTACTTC
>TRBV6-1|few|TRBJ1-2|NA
CASRKTAGTPIGYTF
TGTGCCAGCAGAAAAACGGCCGGGACGCCTATCGGCTACACCTTC
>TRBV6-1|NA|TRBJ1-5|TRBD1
CASRPTGGPNQPQHF
TGTGCCAGCAGACCGACAGGGGGCCCTAATCAGCCCCAGCATTTT
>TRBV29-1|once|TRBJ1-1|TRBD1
CSVASFLSPQGITEAFF
TGCAGCGTTGCCTCCTTTTTATCCCCACAGGGGATCACTGAAGCTTTCTTT
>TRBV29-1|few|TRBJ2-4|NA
CSVDRGNIQYF
TGCAGCGTTGACCGGGGAAACATTCAGTACTTC
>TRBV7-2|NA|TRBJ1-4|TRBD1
CASSLEGTGNEKLFF
TGTGCCAGCAGCTTAGAAGGGACAGGGAATGAAAAACTGTTTTTT
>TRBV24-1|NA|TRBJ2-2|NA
CATSDARTEGNTGELFF
TGTGCCACCAGTGATGCCCGGACAGAGGGAAACACCGGGGAGCTGTTTTTT
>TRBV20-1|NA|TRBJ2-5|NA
CSAREGGSETQYF
TGCAGTGCTAGAGAGGGGGGATCGGAGACCCAGTACTTC
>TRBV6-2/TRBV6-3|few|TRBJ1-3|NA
CATRGARNTIYF
TGTGCCACTAGAGGGGCTCGAAACACCATATATTTT
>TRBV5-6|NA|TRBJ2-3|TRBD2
CASSTGTSGHTDTQYF
TGTGCCAGCAGCACCGGGACTAGCGGACACACAGATACGCAGTATTTT
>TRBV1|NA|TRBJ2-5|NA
CTSSQDIRGQETQYF
TGCACCAGCAGCCAAGATATCCGGGGGCAAGAGACCCAGTACTTC
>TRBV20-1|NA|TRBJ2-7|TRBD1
CSAPNPGQGAYEQYF
TGCAGTGCTCCAAATCCGGGACAGGGGGCCTACGAGCAGTACTTC
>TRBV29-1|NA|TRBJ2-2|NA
CSAPGGLGTGELFF
TGCAGCGCACCGGGGGGCTTGGGTACCGGGGAGCTGTTTTTT
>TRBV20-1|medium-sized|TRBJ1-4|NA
CSARRQEGEKLFF
TGCAGTGCTAGACGTCAGGAGGGTGAAAAACTGTTTTTT
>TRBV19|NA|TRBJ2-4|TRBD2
CASSNSGGAKNIQYF
TGTGCCAGTAGTAACAGCGGGGGAGCCAAAAACATTCAGTACTTC
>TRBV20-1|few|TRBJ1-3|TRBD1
CRATGKGNTIYF
TGCAGGGCGACAGGGAAGGGAAACACCATATATTTT
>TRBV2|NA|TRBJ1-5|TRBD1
CASSEGTGDQPQHF
TGTGCCAGCAGTGAGGGCACAGGGGATCAGCCCCAGCATTTT
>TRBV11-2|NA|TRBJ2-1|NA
CASSLDGRGHLGDEQFF
TGTGCCAGCAGCTTAGATGGGCGGGGGCACCTCGGAGATGAGCAGTTCTTC
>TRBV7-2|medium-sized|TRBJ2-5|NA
CASSFSRRAQYF
TGTGCCAGCAGCTTTAGTAGAAGGGCCCAGTACTTC
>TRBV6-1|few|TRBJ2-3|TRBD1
CASSKPGQIRDTQYF
TGTGCCAGCAGTAAACCGGGACAGATTAGAGATACGCAGTATTTT
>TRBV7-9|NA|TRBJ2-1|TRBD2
CASSPTWLAGSYNEQFF
TGTGCCAGCAGCCCAACCTGGCTAGCGGGGTCTTACAATGAGCAGTTCTTC
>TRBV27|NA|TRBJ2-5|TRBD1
CASSGQGRETQYF
TGTGCCAGCAGCGGACAGGGACGAGAGACCCAGTACTTC
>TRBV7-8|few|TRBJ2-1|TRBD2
CASSLTWLAGVNEQFF
TGTGCCAGCAGCCTAACTTGGCTAGCGGGGGTCAATGAGCAGTTCTTC
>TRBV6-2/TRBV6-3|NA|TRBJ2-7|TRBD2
CASSYLTSGAYEQYF
TGTGCCAGCAGTTACCTCACTAGCGGGGCTTACGAGCAGTACTTC
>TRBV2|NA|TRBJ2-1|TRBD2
CASSEIAGGLGEQFF
TGTGCCAGCAGTGAAATAGCGGGGGGGCTTGGTGAGCAGTTCTTC
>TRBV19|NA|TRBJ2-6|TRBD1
CASSPRPGTGAGANVLTF
TGTGCCAGTAGTCCCCGTCCCGGGACAGGGGCTGGGGCCAACGTCCTGACTTTC
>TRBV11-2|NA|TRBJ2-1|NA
CASSLAVISSSYNEQFF
TGTGCCAGCAGCTTAGCCGTGATTTCAAGCTCCTACAATGAGCAGTTCTTC
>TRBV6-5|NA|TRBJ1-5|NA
CASSSGDHQPQHF
TGTGCCAGCAGTTCAGGGGATCATCAGCCCCAGCATTTT
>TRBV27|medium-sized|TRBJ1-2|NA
CASSPGGESYTF
TGTGCCAGCAGTCCCGGCGGGGAAAGCTACACCTTC
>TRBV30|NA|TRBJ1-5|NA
CAWSLDSYQPQHF
TGTGCCTGGAGTTTGGACTCGTACCAGCCCCAGCATTTT
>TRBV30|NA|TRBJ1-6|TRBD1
CAWSPGQGAGNSPLHF
TGTGCCTGGAGCCCGGGACAGGGGGCCGGGAATTCACCCCTCCACTTT
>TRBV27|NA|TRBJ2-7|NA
CASSDWDTSYEQYF
TGTGCCAGCAGCGATTGGGACACAAGCTACGAGCAGTACTTC
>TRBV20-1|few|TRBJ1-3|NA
CSAAPFLDTIYF
TGCAGTGCAGCCCCGTTCCTGGACACCATATATTTT
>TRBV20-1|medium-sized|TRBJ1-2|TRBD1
CSAPHRQGHGYTF
TGCAGTGCTCCCCACCGACAGGGGCATGGCTACACCTTC